This TCR beta chain appears in the sequencing data of a study of OX40 agonist ivuxolimab in advanced cancers. Turning to the overall study: Ivuxolimab was an agonistic, fully human IgG2 monoclonal antibody directed against OX40 (CD134), a costimulatory receptor. Peripheral TCRbeta sequencing was intended to test whether TCR sequence diversity was altered and clonal T-cell expansion was caused by ivuxolimab. Intravenous ivuxolimab was administered to patients every 2 weeks at six dose levels: 0.01, 0.1, 0.3, 1.5, 3 and 10 mg/kg. Patients were allowed to have had prior anti-PD-1, anti-PD-L1 or anti-CTLA-4 therapy, and around two fifths of the dose-escalation patients had been treated with checkpoint inhibitors. Three dose-escalation patients achieved partial responses, one with hepatocellular carcinoma and two with cutaneous melanoma. The paper covers the monotherapy dose-escalation part of the phase I ivuxolimab trial, which included N of about 50 patients. A male proportion of 75% to 85% and a mean age of about 60 years, ranging from 23 to 79, were recorded for the dose-escalation cohort. Of the approximately 54 patients in dose escalation, 19 had hepatocellular carcinoma, some 15 had melanoma, 9 had renal cell carcinoma and 9 had head and neck cancer. Here is what the overall study found, with its caveats: At doses of 0.1 to 3.0 mg/kg, clonal expansion of both CD4+ and CD8+ T cells in blood was seen between baseline and week 6. After ivuxolimab, more expanded clones were found on average in CD8+ T cells than in CD4+ T cells. The antigen specificity of the peripheral T cells that underwent clonal expansion was not determined. Low levels of normalized T-cell clonal expansion were also shown by some nonresponding patients. In partial responders in the 0.1-3.0 mg/kg groups, normalized peripheral clonal expansion was found to be among the lowest, especially among CD8+ T cells.

For sequencing of the TCRbeta CDR3 region, genomic DNA was extracted from the sorted cells. TCRbeta CDR3 regions were sequenced using the immunoSEQ Assay. TCRdb holds this immuneACCESS table with in-frame rearrangements only. Some clones are missing; in checked studies, unresolved V genes explain under half, and the rest has no known cause. A total of 55,000 to 70,000 clones appear in this sample, approximately 86% of them only once. Roughly 0.6% of the sample is held by the ten biggest clonotypes. V lost 6 bases and J lost 1 base, and the count of bases not matched to a germline gene is 11. The germline V gene provides CDR1 ENHRY and CDR2 SYGVKD. The cysteine opens and the phenylalanine closes a CDR3 of 16 amino acids. The kept DNA is CDR3 alone, 48 bases in frame from the first base. The trial excluded patients who had a history of autoimmune disease or who were on systemic immunosuppression. In every dose cohort, peripheral blood was drawn for TCR sequencing at baseline, cycle 4 day 1, and cycle 7 day 1. Samples came from an open-label, multicenter, first-in-human phase I dose-escalation trial of ivuxolimab. Adults with locally advanced or metastatic melanoma, renal cell, hepatocellular, or head and neck squamous cell carcinoma were enrolled in the trial. Before TCR sequencing, CD4+ and CD8+ T cells were separately sorted from peripheral blood.

The sample holds a few counts of this clone. Its binding antigen is unknown. Nothing much larger sits one base from this clone, and base qualities are not available. The receptor's source is an adult with an advanced solid tumor such as melanoma, head and neck, liver or kidney cancer. The sequences come from CD4+ or CD8+ T cells sorted from blood, collected in a trial of the OX40 agonist ivuxolimab. The rearranged chain carries TRBV10-3 and TRBJ1-2; TRBD1 lines up with 7 middle nucleotides. CDR3 reads: CAIRGLEQGLNYGYTF. The DNA sequence follows: TGTGCCATCAGGGGACTTGAACAGGGGCTTAACTATGGCTACACCTTC.